This TCR beta chain was recovered during a study of T-cell reconstitution after alpha-beta-depleted transplantation in children. This CDR3 comprises 14 residues. Germline lookup yields CDR1 DFQATT and CDR2 SNEGSKA (reference sequence). V was clipped by 4 bases and J by 4 bases; unmatched bases: 6. Molecular barcoding with unique molecular identifiers was used for the TCRbeta library. TCRdb processed the PCR reads anew with MiXCR; each CDR3 protein has one entry. The data show around 340,000 distinct CDR3 sequences, with roughly 14% seen just once and around 4.1% held by the top ten. The rearrangement uses TRBV20-1 and TRBJ2-5; 10 positions match TRBD2. This material consisted of PBMCs, taken from the stem cell graft. This TCR was recovered from a human donor who donated a stem cell graft to a child with Fanconi anemia. The CDR3 reads CSATHPSGGETQYF. CDR3 nucleotides: TGCAGTGCTACACACCCTAGCGGGGGAGAGACCCAGTACTTC.